This T cell receptor beta chain originates from a study of blood T cells in healthy people across ages. Germline CDR1 is SEHNR and CDR2 is FQNEAQ (reference sequence). Trimming left V 2 bases short and J 1 base short, with 20 bases between. This CDR3 is built from 19 residues. The authors ran a second PCR of about 6 to 11 cycles using a sample-barcoded 5' primer and a J-beta primer mix. MiXCR, run by TCRdb on the 5' RACE reads, gives a single entry per CDR3 protein. The table has over 1,500,000 distinct CDR3 sequences, around half seen once. The sample comprised blood. The sequence came from a woman aged 40-49 years in good health. V usage is TRBV7-9 and J usage is TRBJ2-2; the D gene is possibly TRBD1 (6 bases). The CDR3 coding sequence is TGTGCCAGCAGCTTAAAGGGCCGGTGGCTGACAGGGAACACCGGGGAGCTGTTTTTT. This codes for CASSLKGRWLTGNTGELFF.